These T cell receptor beta chains were read from a single sample in a study of blood T cells in healthy people across ages. TCRdb redid the calling of the 5' RACE reads with MiXCR, one entry per CDR3 protein. There are approximately 900,000 distinct CDR3 sequences in the sample; about 48% occur only once, and roughly 13% lies in the top ten. Material for sequencing was blood. These receptors all come from a man aged 30 to 45 in good health. Both conserved end residues are part of each CDR3. The D gene is left open where the match is weak. Rows give clone size only sometimes, using once, few, many, or a class for an expanded clone.

TRBV2	few	14	.	TRBJ2-1	CANCPTGSYNEQFF	TGTGCCAACTGCCCGACTGGTTCCTACAATGAGCAGTTCTTC
TRBV5-1	.	15	.	TRBJ2-7	CASSLGHRETYEQYF	TGCGCCAGCAGCTTGGGTCACAGGGAGACTTACGAGCAGTACTTC
TRBV6-2/TRBV6-3	.	15	TRBD1	TRBJ2-1	CASSRPRQGPNEQFF	TGTGCCAGCAGTCGCCCGAGACAGGGACCGAATGAGCAGTTCTTC
TRBV4-2	few	16	.	TRBJ2-3	CASSQEWSDHTDTQYF	TGTGCCAGCAGCCAAGAGTGGTCGGACCACACAGATACGCAGTATTTT
TRBV29-1	once	16	TRBD2	TRBJ2-5	CSVVGGTSAAPGTQYF	TGCAGCGTTGTTGGCGGGACTAGCGCGGCCCCAGGGACCCAGTACTTC
TRBV12-3/TRBV12-4	few	13	.	TRBJ1-5	CASSEGFWQPQHF	TGTGCCAGCAGCGAGGGATTCTGGCAGCCCCAGCATTTT
TRBV10-3	few	16	.	TRBJ2-1	CAISESLSPGNNEQFF	TGTGCCATCAGTGAGTCGCTGAGTCCGGGGAACAATGAGCAGTTCTTC
TRBV18	.	16	.	TRBJ2-4	CASSPVSVPPSSIQYF	TGTGCCAGCTCACCAGTCTCGGTACCTCCCAGTAGCATTCAGTACTTC
TRBV5-1	many	12	TRBD1	TRBJ2-7	CASRQGANEQYF	TGCGCCAGCCGACAGGGGGCCAACGAGCAGTACTTC
TRBV10-3	.	14	TRBD2	TRBJ2-7	CAISGRDYTYEQYF	TGTGCCATCAGTGGCCGGGACTACACCTACGAGCAGTACTTC
TRBV28	many	15	TRBD2	TRBJ2-3	CASSHGLAGRDTQYF	TGTGCCAGCAGTCACGGACTAGCGGGGCGAGATACGCAGTATTTT
TRBV7-9	.	13	.	TRBJ1-2	CASSHSGGDGYTF	TGTGCCAGCAGCCACAGTGGCGGTGATGGCTACACCTTC
TRBV14	.	15	.	TRBJ2-7	CASSQAGRHLYEQYF	TGTGCCAGCAGCCAAGCGGGTCGCCACTTGTACGAGCAGTACTTC
TRBV18	few	13	.	TRBJ2-1	CASSPDRRGEQFF	TGTGCCAGCTCACCAGACAGACGAGGTGAGCAGTTCTTC
TRBV12-3/TRBV12-4	.	15	TRBD1	TRBJ2-3	CASRKQGSSADTQYF	TGTGCCAGCAGAAAACAGGGGAGTAGTGCAGATACGCAGTATTTT
TRBV27	.	14	TRBD2	TRBJ2-3	CASTLVGSGGEQYF	TGTGCCAGCACCCTCGTGGGTAGCGGGGGTGAGCAGTATTTT
TRBV14	.	11	.	TRBJ2-7	CAGSQGHEQYF	TGTGCCGGCAGCCAAGGCCACGAGCAGTACTTC
TRBV7-2	.	13	TRBD1	TRBJ1-2	CASSFTDRDGYTF	TGTGCCAGCAGCTTTACTGACAGGGATGGCTACACCTTC